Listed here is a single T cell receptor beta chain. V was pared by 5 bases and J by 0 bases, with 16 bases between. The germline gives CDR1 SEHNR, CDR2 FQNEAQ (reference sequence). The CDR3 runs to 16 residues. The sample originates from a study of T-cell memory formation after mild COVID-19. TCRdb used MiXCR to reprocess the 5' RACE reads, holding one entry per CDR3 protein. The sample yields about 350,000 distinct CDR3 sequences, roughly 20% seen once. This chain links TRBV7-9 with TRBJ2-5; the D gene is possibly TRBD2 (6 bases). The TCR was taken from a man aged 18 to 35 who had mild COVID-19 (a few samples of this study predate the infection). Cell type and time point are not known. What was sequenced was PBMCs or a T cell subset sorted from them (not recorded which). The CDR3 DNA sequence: TGTGCCAGCAGCCTACGTCGGGGAGGCCACCAAGAGACCCAGTACTTC. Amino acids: CASSLRRGGHQETQYF.